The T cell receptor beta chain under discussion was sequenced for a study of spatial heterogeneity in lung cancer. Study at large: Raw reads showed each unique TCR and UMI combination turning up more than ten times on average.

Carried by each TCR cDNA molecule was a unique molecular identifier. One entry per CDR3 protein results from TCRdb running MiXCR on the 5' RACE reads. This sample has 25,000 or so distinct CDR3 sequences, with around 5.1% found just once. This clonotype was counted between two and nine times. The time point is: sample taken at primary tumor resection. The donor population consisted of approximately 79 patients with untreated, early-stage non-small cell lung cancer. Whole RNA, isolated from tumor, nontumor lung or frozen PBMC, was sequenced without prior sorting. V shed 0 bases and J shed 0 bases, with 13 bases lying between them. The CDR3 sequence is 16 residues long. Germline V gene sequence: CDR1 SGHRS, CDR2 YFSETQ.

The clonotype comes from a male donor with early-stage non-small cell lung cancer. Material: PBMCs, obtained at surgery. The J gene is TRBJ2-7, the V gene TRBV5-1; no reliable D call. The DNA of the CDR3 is TGCGCCAGCAGCTTGGACGGAAGTGTCAGCTCCTACGAGCAGTACTTC. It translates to CASSLDGSVSSYEQYF.